The 10 T cell receptor beta chains in this list originate from one sample, sequenced in a study of cytomegalovirus exposure and HLA in healthy donors. The study ran its PCR with 60 Vbeta and 13 Jbeta primers. The repertoire was sequenced with immunoSEQ multiplex PCR; TCRdb's copy has only in-frame clones and lacks some. This sample's table has fewer than 150,000 clones. Sequences were obtained from PBMCs. These receptors were taken from a woman in her fifties or sixties in good health and CMV-seronegative.

This chain connects TRBV7-9 to TRBJ1-2, with TRBD1 matching 11 bases. Per the germline V gene, CDR1 is SEHNR and CDR2 is FQNEAQ (reference sequence). This CDR3 is built from 16 residues. The J segment lost 8 bases and the V segment lost 8 bases, leaving 16 bases of the junction unmatched. The CDR3 here is CASAGTGGSMGYGYTF. CDR3 nucleotides: TGTGCCAGCGCCGGGACAGGGGGTAGTATGGGATACGGCTACACCTTC.

V gene TRBV19 combines with J gene TRBJ2-1; D unclear. Trimming removed 5 bases at V and 6 bases at J, with 14 bases between. Germline V gene lookup returns CDR1 LNHDA and CDR2 SQIVND (reference sequence). The CDR3 extends over 14 amino acids. CDR3 amino acids: CASSVDGRVNEQFF. The CDR3 DNA follows: TGTGCCAGTAGTGTGGATGGTCGGGTCAATGAGCAGTTCTTC.

For the CDR3, the DNA is TGTGCCTGGAGTTATGTAGGCAATCAGCCCCAGCATTTT. This sequence encodes CAWSYVGNQPQHF. The chain links TRBV30 to TRBJ1-5; unclear D gene. Germline V lookup: CDR1 GTSNPN, CDR2 SVGIG (reference sequence). Trimming removed 2 bases from V and 2 bases from J, with 7 bases in between. The CDR3 runs to 13 residues.

The chain combines TRBV11-2 with TRBJ2-7, with D perhaps TRBD1 (7 bases). The germline CDR1 and CDR2 sequences are SGHAT and FQNNGV. Deletions cut 2 bases from V and 4 bases from J, with 12 bases between. The CDR3 sequence is 14 residues long. CDR3 in amino acids: CASSLFQGGYEQYF. In nucleotides, the CDR3 is TGTGCCAGCAGCTTATTCCAGGGGGGATACGAGCAGTACTTC.

The J gene is TRBJ2-7, the V gene TRBV6-5; the match to TRBD1 covers 10 bases. V lost 5 bases to trimming and J lost 2 bases; unmatched junction nucleotides: 6. The CDR3 is 15 amino acids. CDR1 is MNHEY and CDR2 is SVGAGI in the germline V gene. The CDR3: CASSTKGQGTYEQYF. CDR3 in DNA: TGTGCCAGCAGTACTAAGGGACAGGGGACCTACGAGCAGTACTTC.

V is TRBV2 and J is TRBJ2-3; 16 bases line up with TRBD2. The CDR3 is 23 residues long. J was trimmed by 2 bases and V by 3 bases; bases with no gene match: 20. Germline V lookup: CDR1 SNHLY, CDR2 FYNNEI. The CDR3 protein is CASSDLGVPGLAGGLGATDTQYF. The CDR3 DNA reads TGTGCCAGCAGTGACTTAGGGGTTCCGGGACTAGCGGGGGGGCTGGGGGCCACAGATACGCAGTATTTT.

The chain joins TRBV19 to TRBJ1-2, with 7 positions matching TRBD1. The CDR3 is made up of 12 amino acids. Germline V gene sequence: CDR1 LNHDA, CDR2 SQIVND (reference sequence). J was trimmed by 14 bases and V by 6 bases; bases with no gene match: 12. The CDR3 protein is CASRGGRGAETF. CDR3 nucleotide sequence: TGTGCCAGTAGGGGCGGCAGGGGGGCTGAAACCTTC.

This sequence joins TRBV5-1 and TRBJ1-1; no clear D gene. CDR1 SGHRS and CDR2 YFSETQ come from the germline V gene. V was clipped by 0 bases and J by 4 bases, with 13 bases between them. This CDR3 is 15 amino acids long. CDR3 sequence: CASSLDSLGGTEAFF. CDR3 nucleotide sequence: TGCGCCAGCAGCTTGGACTCGCTGGGAGGCACTGAAGCTTTCTTT. Together with reference TRBV5-1 and TRBJ1-1, the CDR3 gives the full variable domain: KAGVTQTPRYLIKTRGQQVTLSCSPISGHRSVSWYQQTPGQGLQFLFEYFSETQRNKGNFPGRFSGRQFSNSRSEMNVSTLELGDSALYLCASSLDSLGGTEAFFGQGTRLTVV.

The chain uses TRBV5-1 and TRBJ2-7; D is ambiguous. The CDR3 sequence is 12 residues long. V lost 0 bases and J 5 bases, leaving 6 bases between the germline ends. The germline gives CDR1 SGHRS, CDR2 YFSETQ. The CDR3 region is CASSLVVHEQYF. DNA of the CDR3: TGCGCCAGCAGCTTGGTAGTCCACGAGCAGTACTTC.

This chain joins TRBV14 and TRBJ2-3; D ambiguous. The germline CDR1 and CDR2 sequences are SGHDN and FVKESK. The CDR3 has 13 residues. The V end was cut by 3 bases, the J end by 0 bases, with 4 bases between. Here the CDR3 reads CASSHPSTDTQYF. The CDR3 DNA reads as TGTGCCAGCAGCCACCCTAGCACAGATACGCAGTATTTT.